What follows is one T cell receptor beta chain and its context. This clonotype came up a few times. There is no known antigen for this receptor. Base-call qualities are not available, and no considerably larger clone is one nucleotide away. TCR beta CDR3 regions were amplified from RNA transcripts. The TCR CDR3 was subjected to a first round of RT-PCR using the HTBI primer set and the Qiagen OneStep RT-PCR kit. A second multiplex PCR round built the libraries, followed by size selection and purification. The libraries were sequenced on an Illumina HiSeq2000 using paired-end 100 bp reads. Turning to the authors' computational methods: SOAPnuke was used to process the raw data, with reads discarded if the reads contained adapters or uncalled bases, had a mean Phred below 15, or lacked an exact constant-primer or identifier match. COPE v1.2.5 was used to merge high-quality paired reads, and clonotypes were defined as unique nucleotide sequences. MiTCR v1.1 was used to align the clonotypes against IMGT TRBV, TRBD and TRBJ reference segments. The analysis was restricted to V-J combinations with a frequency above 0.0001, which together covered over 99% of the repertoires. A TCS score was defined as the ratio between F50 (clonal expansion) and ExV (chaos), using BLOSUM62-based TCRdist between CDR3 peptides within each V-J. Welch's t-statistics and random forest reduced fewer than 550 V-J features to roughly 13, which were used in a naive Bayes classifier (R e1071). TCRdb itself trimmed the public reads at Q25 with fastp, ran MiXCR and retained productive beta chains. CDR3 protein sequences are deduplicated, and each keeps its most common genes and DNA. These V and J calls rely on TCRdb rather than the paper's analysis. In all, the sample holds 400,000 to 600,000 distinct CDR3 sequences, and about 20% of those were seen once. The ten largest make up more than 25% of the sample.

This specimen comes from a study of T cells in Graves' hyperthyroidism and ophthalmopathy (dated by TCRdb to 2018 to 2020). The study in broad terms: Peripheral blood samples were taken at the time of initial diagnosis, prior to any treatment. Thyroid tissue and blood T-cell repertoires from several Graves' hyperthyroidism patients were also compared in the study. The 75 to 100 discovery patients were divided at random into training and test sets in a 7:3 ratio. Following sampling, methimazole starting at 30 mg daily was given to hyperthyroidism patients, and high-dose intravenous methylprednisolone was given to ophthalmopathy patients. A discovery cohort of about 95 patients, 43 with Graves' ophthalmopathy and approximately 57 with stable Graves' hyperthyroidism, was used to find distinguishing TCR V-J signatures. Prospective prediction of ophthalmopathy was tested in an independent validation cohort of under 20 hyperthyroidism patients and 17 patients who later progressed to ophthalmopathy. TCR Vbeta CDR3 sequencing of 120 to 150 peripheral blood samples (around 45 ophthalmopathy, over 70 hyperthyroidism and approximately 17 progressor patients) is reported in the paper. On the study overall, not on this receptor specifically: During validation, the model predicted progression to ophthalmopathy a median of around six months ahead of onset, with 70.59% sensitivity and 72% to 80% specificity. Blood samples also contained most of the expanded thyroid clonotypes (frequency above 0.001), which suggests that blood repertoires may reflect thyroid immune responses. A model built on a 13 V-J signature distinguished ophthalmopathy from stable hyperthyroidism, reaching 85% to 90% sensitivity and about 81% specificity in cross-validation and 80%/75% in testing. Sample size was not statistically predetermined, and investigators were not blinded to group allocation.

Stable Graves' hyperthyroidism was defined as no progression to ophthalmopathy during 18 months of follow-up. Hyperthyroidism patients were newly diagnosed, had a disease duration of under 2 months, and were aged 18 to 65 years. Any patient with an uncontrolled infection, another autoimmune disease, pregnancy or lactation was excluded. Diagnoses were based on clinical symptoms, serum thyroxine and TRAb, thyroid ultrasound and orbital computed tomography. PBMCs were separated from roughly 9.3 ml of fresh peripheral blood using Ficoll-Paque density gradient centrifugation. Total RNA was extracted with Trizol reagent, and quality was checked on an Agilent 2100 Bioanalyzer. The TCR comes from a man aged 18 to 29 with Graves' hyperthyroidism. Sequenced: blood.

CDR3 reads: CASRNNPDFGYGYTF. The sequenced DNA: TGTGCCAGCAGAAACAATCCGGATTTCGGCTATGGCTACACCTTC. This chain is built from TRBV6-1 and TRBJ1-2, with an unclear D gene assignment. Taken from cysteine to phenylalanine, the CDR3 has 15 residues. Only the CDR3 part of the read is kept: 45 bases, read in frame from the first base. The germline V gene yields MNHNS for CDR1 and SASEGT for CDR2. V and J lose 6 bases and 4 bases, and a span of 18 bases separates them.